The entry below gives a single TCR beta chain sequence along with its context. Ten or more counts support this clonotype. The antigen it binds to is not known. Per-base quality was not reported, and no clone a single base away is much larger than it. The data were obtained in a study of spatial heterogeneity in lung cancer (dated by TCRdb to between 2018 and 2021). Regarding the study in general: More beta-chain than alpha-chain transcripts were consistently detected, likely reflecting higher beta-chain transcript abundance. TCR repertoire features were related to nonsynonymous mutation counts determined by whole-exome sequencing of tumor tissue. In non-small cell lung cancer, the study quantitatively compared TCR alpha and beta repertoires across several tumor regions, matched nontumor lung, and blood. At surgery, both alpha and beta chains were TCR-sequenced in 220 tumor regions, fewer than 65 matched nontumor lung samples and a few dozen PBMC samples. In the raw uncorrected reads, each unique combination of TCR and UMI appeared on average more than ten times. The paper's findings and limits, for the study overall: Ubiquitous expanded tumor TCRs were found in blood more often at tumor resection than at routine follow-up. Confirming at a functional level the hypothesis that regional TCRs recognize regional mutations was considered to require additional single-cell paired TCR alpha and beta sequencing.

As encoded in the germline V gene (reference sequence), CDR1 is SEHNR while CDR2 is FQNEAQ. The CDR3 spans 13 residues, from the cysteine through the phenylalanine. CDR3 DNA is the only sequence kept; it has 39 bases, read in frame from the first base. Relative to germline, V is 3 bases shorter and J is 10 bases shorter, with 14 bases between their ends. The time point label corresponds to: sample taken at primary tumor resection. For TCR sequencing, whole RNA was extracted from tumor and nontumor lung tissue, or from cryopreserved PBMC samples, and no cell sorting was done. The donors were more than 65 patients from the lung TRACERx cohort who had early-stage, untreated non-small cell lung cancer. Patients were selected for TCR sequencing only if sufficient RNA was available from at least two tumor regions. Library preparation used 5' RACE. Instrument used: NextSeq 500. To allow correction of PCR and sequencing errors, the TCR library protocol tagged every TCR cDNA molecule with a unique molecular identifier. The paper's processing steps were these. TCR identification, UMI-based error correction and CDR3 extraction were all carried out with Decombinator tools. Expanded TCRs were defined as those above a frequency of 2 per 1,000, corresponding to the top 1% of the tumor frequency distribution. Each repertoire was subsampled 100 times to 5,000 TCRs, after which Renyi diversity was computed with the R vegan package. CDR3 similarity networks were built from amino acid triplet string-kernel similarity, with CDR3s being connected when pairwise similarity was above 0.82. The public sequencing data were trimmed at Q25 with fastp and processed into clonotypes with MiXCR by TCRdb, which kept only in-frame beta chains. Duplicate CDR3 protein sequences are folded into a single record with the most common DNA and genes. The V and J calls and clone size come from TCRdb's table, not from the authors' own analysis. The sample data list around 25,000 distinct CDR3 sequences, and 10% to 15% of these were observed just once. The top ten hold less than 30% of the sample.

The sequence was collected from a female donor with early-stage non-small cell lung cancer. This chain is built from TRBV7-9 and TRBJ2-3; TRBD2 could be the D gene, as 6 bases match. Sequenced material: PBMCs, taken at surgery. This receptor has the CDR3 CASSFPGGPSQYF. The DNA sequence follows: TGTGCCAGCAGCTTTCCAGGAGGGCCCTCGCAGTATTTT.